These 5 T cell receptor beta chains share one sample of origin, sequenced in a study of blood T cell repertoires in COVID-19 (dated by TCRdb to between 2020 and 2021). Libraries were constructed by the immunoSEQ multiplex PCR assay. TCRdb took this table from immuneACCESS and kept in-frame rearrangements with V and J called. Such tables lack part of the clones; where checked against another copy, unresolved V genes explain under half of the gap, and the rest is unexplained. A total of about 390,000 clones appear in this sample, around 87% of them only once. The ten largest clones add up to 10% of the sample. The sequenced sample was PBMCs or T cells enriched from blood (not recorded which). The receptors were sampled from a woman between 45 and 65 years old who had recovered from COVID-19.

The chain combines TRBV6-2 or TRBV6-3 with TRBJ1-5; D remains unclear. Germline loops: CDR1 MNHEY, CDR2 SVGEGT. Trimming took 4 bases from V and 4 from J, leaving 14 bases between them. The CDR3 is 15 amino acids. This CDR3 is CASSSSEMRNQPQHF. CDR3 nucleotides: TGTGCCAGCAGTTCGAGCGAGATGAGGAATCAGCCCCAGCATTTT.

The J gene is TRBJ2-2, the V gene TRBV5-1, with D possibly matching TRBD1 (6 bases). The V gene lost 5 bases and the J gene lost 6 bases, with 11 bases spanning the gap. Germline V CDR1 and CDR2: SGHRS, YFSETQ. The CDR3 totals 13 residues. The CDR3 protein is CASRPTGPGELFF. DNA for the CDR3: TGCGCCAGCAGACCTACAGGGCCCGGGGAGCTGTTTTTT.

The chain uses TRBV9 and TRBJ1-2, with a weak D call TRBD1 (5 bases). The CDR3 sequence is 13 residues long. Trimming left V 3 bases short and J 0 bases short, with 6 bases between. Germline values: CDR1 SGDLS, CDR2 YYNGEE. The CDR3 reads CASSGGANYGYTF. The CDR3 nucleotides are TGTGCCAGCAGCGGGGGGGCTAACTATGGCTACACCTTC.

CDR3 bases: TGTGCCAGCAGCCACGGGCAGGGGGTCGTGCGAAGCGAAGCTTTCTTT. This translates into CASSHGQGVVRSEAFF. The genes are TRBV3-1 (or the pseudogene TRBV3-2) and TRBJ1-1, with 7 bases that match TRBD1. V lost 3 bases, J lost 8 bases, and 15 bases stayed unmatched. From germline, CDR1 is LGHDT and CDR2 YNNKEL (reference sequence). This CDR3 comprises 16 residues.

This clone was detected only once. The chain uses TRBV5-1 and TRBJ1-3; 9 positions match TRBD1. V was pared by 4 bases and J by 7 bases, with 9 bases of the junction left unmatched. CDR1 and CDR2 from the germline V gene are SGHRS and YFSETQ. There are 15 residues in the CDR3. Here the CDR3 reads CASSPSPGTGNTIYF. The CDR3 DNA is TGCGCCAGCAGCCCAAGTCCCGGGACAGGGAACACCATATATTTT.